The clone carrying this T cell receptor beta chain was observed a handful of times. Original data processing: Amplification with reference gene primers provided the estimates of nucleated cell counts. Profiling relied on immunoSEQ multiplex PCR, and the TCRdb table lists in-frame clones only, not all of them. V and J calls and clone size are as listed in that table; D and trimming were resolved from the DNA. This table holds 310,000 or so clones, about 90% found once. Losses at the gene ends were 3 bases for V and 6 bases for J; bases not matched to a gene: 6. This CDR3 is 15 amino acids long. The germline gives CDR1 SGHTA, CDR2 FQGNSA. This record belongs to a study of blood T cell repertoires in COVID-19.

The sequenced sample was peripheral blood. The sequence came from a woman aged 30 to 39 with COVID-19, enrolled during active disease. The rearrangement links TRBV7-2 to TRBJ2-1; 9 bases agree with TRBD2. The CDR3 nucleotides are TGTGCCAGCAGCTTTAGCGGGAGAGGGATCAATGAGCAGTTCTTC. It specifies CASSFSGRGINEQFF.